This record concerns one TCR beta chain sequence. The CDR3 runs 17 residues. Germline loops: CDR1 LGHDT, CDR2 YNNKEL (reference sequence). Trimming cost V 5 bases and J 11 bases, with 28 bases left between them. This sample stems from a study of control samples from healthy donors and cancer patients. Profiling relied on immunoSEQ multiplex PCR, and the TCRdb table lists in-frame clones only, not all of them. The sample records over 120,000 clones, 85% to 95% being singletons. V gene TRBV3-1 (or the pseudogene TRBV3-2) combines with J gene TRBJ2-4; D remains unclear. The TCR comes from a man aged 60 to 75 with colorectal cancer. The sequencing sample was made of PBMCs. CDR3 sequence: CASSFVHPICKEKLQYF. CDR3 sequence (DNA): TGTGCCAGCAGCTTCGTTCATCCCATTTGCAAAGAAAAACTTCAGTACTTC.